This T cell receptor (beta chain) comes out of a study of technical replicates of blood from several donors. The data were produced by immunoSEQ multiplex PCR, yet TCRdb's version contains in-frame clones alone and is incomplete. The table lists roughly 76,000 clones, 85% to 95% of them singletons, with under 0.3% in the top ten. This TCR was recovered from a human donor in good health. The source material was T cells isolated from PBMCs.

CDR3 residues: CASSEGQGLSYEQYF. The CDR3 coding sequence is TGCGCCAGCAGTGAGGGACAGGGCCTATCCTACGAGCAGTACTTC. The V call is TRBV10-1, the J call TRBJ2-7; 8 positions agree with TRBD1. Germline V lookup: CDR1 WNHNN, CDR2 SYGVQD (reference sequence). This CDR3 contains 15 residues. V shed 2 bases, J shed 1 base, and the junction held 4 bases outside the gene matches.